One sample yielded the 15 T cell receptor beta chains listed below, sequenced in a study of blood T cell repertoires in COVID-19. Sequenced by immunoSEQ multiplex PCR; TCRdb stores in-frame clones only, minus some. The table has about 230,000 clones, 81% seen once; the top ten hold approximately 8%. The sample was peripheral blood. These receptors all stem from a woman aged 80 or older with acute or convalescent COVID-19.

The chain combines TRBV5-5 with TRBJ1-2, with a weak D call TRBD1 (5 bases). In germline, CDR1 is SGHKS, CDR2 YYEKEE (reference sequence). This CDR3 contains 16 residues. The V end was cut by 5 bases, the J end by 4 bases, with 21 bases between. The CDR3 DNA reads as TGTGCCAGCAGTTCAGTCCGGGGGAATTTCGGCTATGGCTACACCTTC. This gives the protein CASSSVRGNFGYGYTF.

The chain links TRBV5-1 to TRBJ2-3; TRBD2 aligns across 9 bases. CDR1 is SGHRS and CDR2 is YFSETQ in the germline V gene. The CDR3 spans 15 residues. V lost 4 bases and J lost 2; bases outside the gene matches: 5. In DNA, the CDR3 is TGCGCCAGCAGCCCGGCTAGCGGGGTCACAGATACGCAGTATTTT. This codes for CASSPASGVTDTQYF.

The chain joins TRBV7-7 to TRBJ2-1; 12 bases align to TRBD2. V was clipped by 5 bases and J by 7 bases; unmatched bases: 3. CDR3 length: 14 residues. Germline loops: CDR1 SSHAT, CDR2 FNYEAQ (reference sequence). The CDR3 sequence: CASSASGRGNEQFF. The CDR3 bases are TGTGCCAGCAGCGCTAGCGGGAGGGGGAATGAGCAGTTCTTC. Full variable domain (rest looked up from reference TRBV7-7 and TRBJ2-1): GAGVSQSPRYKVTKRGQDVTLRCDPISSHATLYWYQQALGQGPEFLTYFNYEAQPDKSGLPSDRFSAERPEGSISTLTIQRTEQRDSAMYRCASSASGRGNEQFFGPGTRLTVL.

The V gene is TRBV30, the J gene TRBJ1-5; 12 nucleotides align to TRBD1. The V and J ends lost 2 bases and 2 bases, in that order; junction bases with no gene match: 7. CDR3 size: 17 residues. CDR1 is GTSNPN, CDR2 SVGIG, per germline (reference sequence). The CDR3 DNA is TGTGCCTGGAGTAGGGACAGGGGGCGATTGGGCAATCAGCCCCAGCATTTT. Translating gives CAWSRDRGRLGNQPQHF.

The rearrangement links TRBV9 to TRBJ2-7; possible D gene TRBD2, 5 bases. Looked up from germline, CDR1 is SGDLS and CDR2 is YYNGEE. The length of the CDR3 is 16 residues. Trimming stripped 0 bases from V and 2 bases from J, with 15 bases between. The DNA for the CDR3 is TGTGCCAGCAGCGTAGATCCGGGGATCGATACCTACGAGCAGTACTTC. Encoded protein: CASSVDPGIDTYEQYF.

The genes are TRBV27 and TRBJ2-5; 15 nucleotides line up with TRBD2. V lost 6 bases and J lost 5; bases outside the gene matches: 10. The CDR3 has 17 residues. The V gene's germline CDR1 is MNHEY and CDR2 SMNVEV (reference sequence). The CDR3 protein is CASRRWTSGGAEETQYF. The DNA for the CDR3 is TGTGCCAGCAGGCGATGGACTAGCGGGGGGGCAGAGGAGACCCAGTACTTC.

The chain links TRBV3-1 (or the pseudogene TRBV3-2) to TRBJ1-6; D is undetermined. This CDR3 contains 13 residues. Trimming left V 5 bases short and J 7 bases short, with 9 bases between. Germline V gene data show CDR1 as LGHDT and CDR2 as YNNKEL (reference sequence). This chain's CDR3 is CASSDFGNSPLHF. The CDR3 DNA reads TGTGCCAGCAGCGACTTTGGGAATTCACCCCTCCACTTT.

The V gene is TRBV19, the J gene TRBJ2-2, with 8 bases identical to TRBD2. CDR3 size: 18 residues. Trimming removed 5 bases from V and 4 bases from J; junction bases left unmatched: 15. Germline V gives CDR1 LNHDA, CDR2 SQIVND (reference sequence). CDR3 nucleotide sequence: TGTGCCAGTAGTCATGAGCGGGAGATGGGGGGAAGCACCGGGGAGCTGTTTTTT. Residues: CASSHEREMGGSTGELFF.

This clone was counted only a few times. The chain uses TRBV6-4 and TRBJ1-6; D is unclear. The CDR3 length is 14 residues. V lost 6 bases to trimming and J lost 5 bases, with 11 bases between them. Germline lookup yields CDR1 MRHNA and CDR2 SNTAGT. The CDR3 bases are TGTGCCAGCAGGGCGACAAGGAATAATTCACCCCTCCACTTT. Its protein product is CASRATRNNSPLHF.

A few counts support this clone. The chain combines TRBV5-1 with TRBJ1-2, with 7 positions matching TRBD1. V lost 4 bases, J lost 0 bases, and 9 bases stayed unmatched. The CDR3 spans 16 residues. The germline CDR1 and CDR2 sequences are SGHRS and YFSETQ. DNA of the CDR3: TGCGCCAGCAGCCCCGGACAGGCTACAACTAACTATGGCTACACCTTC. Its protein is CASSPGQATTNYGYTF.

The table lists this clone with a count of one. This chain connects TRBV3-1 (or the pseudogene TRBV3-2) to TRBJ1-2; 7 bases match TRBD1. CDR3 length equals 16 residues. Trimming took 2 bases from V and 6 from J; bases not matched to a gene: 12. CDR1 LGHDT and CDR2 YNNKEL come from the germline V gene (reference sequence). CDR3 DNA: TGTGCCAGCAGCCAAACTTTGACAGGGAAGATTAATGGCTACACCTTC. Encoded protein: CASSQTLTGKINGYTF.

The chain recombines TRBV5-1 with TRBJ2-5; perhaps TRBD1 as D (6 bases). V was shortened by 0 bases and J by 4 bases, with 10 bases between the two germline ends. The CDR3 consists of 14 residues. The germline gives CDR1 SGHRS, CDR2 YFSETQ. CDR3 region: CASSLAQGSETQYF. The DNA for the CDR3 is TGCGCCAGCAGCTTGGCCCAGGGGTCAGAGACCCAGTACTTC.

The CDR3 DNA reads as TGTGCCAGCAGTTTTGTTGGGCCCCACCAAGAGACCCAGTACTTC. Translated: CASSFVGPHQETQYF. J is TRBJ2-5 and V is TRBV5-6; D gene unclear. The V gene lost 5 bases and the J gene lost 0 bases, with 14 bases spanning the gap. Germline CDR1 reads SGHDT; CDR2 reads YYEEEE. The CDR3 length is 15 residues.

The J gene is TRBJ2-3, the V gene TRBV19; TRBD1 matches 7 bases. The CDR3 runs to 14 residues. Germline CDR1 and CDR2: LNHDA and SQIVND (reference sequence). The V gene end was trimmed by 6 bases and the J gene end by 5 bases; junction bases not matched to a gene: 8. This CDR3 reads CASSRDRGRDTQYF. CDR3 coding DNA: TGTGCCAGTAGCCGGGACAGAGGGCGAGATACGCAGTATTTT.

The CDR3 coding sequence is TGTGCCTGGAGTCTAGGGACTAGCAGCAATGAGCAGTTCTTC. It encodes CAWSLGTSSNEQFF. The rearrangement uses TRBV30 and TRBJ2-1, with 9 positions matching TRBD2. Germline CDR1 reads GTSNPN; CDR2 reads SVGIG (reference sequence). Losses at the gene ends were 2 bases for V and 6 bases for J; bases not matched to a gene: 5. The CDR3 has 14 residues.